The clone carrying this T cell receptor (beta chain) was seen once. The source of the sample is a study of T cell changes during pregnancy in multiple sclerosis. Assay used: immunoSEQ multiplex PCR; TCRdb lists only in-frame clones, some missing. This sample has 45,000 to 65,000 clones; roughly 93% occur once, and the top ten carry 2.6%. Germline CDR1 is SEHNR and CDR2 is FQNEAQ (reference sequence). Losses at the gene ends were 2 bases for V and 5 bases for J; bases not matched to a gene: 12. CDR3 size: 16 residues. This receptor was taken from a female donor with multiple sclerosis, enrolled in a pregnancy study. The chain links TRBV7-9 to TRBJ2-7; the match to TRBD1 covers 7 bases. Sequenced material: CD8+ T cells from peripheral blood mononuclear cells, taken in the third trimester of pregnancy. Here the CDR3 DNA reads TGTGCCAGCAGCTTATCCGGGGACAGTCCGTTCCACGAGCAGTACTTC. Protein: CASSLSGDSPFHEQYF.